The next 31 T cell receptor beta chains were all read from a single sample in a study of beta chain features in type 1 diabetes. Study-wide results and caveats: People with Type 1 diabetes carried modestly yet significantly shorter TCRB CDR3s in all four CD4+ subsets.

Their recognized antigens are unknown. The whole isolated RNA underwent reverse transcription, so sequencing captured expressed TCRB transcripts. The protocol was immunoSEQ multiplex PCR, while the TCRdb copy is restricted to in-frame clones and leaves out a portion. The table has 500,000 to 800,000 clones, 9.5% to 15% seen once. What was sequenced was naive CD4+ T cells from blood. These receptors came from a young man with type 1 diabetes.

This clone was detected only a few times. V usage is TRBV6-5 and J usage is TRBJ2-3, with D possibly TRBD2 on 6 matching bases. Trimming removed 2 bases at V and 0 bases at J, with 9 bases between. The CDR3 has 15 residues. Looked up from germline, CDR1 is MNHEY and CDR2 is SVGAGI. The CDR3 is CASSYTSPSTDTQYF. CDR3 nucleotides: TGTGCCAGCAGTTACACTAGCCCTAGCACAGATACGCAGTATTTT.

Only a few counts were recorded for this clone. CDR3 residues: CASSLVRDSYYNEQFF. CDR3 DNA: TGTGCCAGCAGCTTAGTTAGGGACAGCTACTACAATGAGCAGTTCTTC. This chain connects TRBV7-9 to TRBJ2-1, with 7 bases that match TRBD1. The CDR3 loop spans 16 amino acids. Trimming removed 1 base from V and 3 bases from J; junction bases left unmatched: 6. From germline, CDR1 is SEHNR and CDR2 FQNEAQ (reference sequence).

V and J are TRBV7-9 and TRBJ1-3, with 8 nucleotides matching TRBD1. Germline V CDR1 and CDR2: SEHNR, FQNEAQ (reference sequence). The CDR3 runs 15 residues. V lost 2 bases to trimming and J lost 3 bases; unmatched junction nucleotides: 3. The CDR3, as DNA: TGTGCCAGCAGCTTACAGGGGGCTATTGGAAACACCATATATTTT. Its protein is CASSLQGAIGNTIYF.

The genes are TRBV11-2 and TRBJ2-2, with a possible D match to TRBD1 (6 bases). The CDR3 runs to 13 residues. V gave up 3 bases and J gave up 4 bases, with 6 bases separating them. Germline loops: CDR1 SGHAT, CDR2 FQNNGV. The CDR3 region is CASSFRGTGELFF. In nucleotides, the CDR3 is TGTGCCAGCAGCTTCAGGGGCACCGGGGAGCTGTTTTTT.

The rearrangement uses TRBV25-1 and TRBJ1-5; D not certain. The CDR3 loop spans 15 amino acids. V lost 1 base, J lost 7 bases, and 14 bases lay in between. Germline lookup yields CDR1 MGHDK and CDR2 SYGVNS. Written as DNA, the CDR3 is TGTGCCAGCAGTGAATCTGGCGCCCGCGGACAGCCCCAGCATTTT. Protein sequence: CASSESGARGQPQHF. Filled out from reference TRBV25-1 and TRBJ1-5, the complete variable domain reads EADIYQTPRYLVIGTGKKITLECSQTMGHDKMYWYQQDPGMELHLIHYSYGVNSTEKGDLSSESTVSRIRTEHFPLTLESARPSHTSQYLCASSESGARGQPQHFGDGTRLSIL.

The gene calls are TRBV4-3 and TRBJ2-3; D assignment may be TRBD1 or TRBD2 (5 bases each). This CDR3 region has 16 residues. CDR1 and CDR2 from the germline V gene are LGHNA and YSLEER. V lost 4 bases and J lost 2, with 16 bases in between. CDR3 amino acids: CASSRGPPFDTDTQYF. CDR3 sequence (DNA): TGCGCCAGCAGCCGGGGACCTCCATTTGACACAGATACGCAGTATTTT.

A word on this clone: Other DNA sequences in the sample encode the same CDR3. The V call is TRBV29-1, the J call TRBJ1-4; D gene ambiguous. CDR1 and CDR2 from the germline V gene are SQVTM and ANQGSEA. The CDR3 length is 11 residues. V gave up 3 bases and J gave up 7 bases, with 6 bases separating them. This CDR3 is CSVDDGEKLFF. The CDR3 DNA reads TGCAGCGTTGATGACGGTGAAAAACTGTTTTTT.

This clone was recorded a few times. This chain links TRBV5-1 with TRBJ1-1, with no clear D. V lost 0 bases, J lost 4 bases, and 13 bases lay in between. This CDR3 has 15 residues. From germline, CDR1 is SGHRS and CDR2 YFSETQ. The CDR3 sequence is CASSLAPGSGTEAFF. The CDR3 DNA sequence: TGCGCCAGCAGCTTGGCGCCGGGGTCGGGCACTGAAGCTTTCTTT. Variable domain in full (rest from reference TRBV5-1 and TRBJ1-1): KAGVTQTPRYLIKTRGQQVTLSCSPISGHRSVSWYQQTPGQGLQFLFEYFSETQRNKGNFPGRFSGRQFSNSRSEMNVSTLELGDSALYLCASSLAPGSGTEAFFGQGTRLTVV.

This clone was counted only a few times. This chain connects TRBV30 to TRBJ1-4, with 7 bases aligning to TRBD1. Germline CDR1 and CDR2: GTSNPN and SVGIG (reference sequence). V lost 4 bases and J lost 0; bases outside the gene matches: 11. This CDR3 contains 17 residues. CDR3 nucleotides: TGTGCCTGGATTCGAGGGGGCTCAGGGTCAACTAATGAAAAACTGTTTTTT. This encodes CAWIRGGSGSTNEKLFF.

This clone turned up a few times. V usage is TRBV11-2 and J usage is TRBJ1-2, with no clear D. V lost 0 bases to trimming and J lost 0 bases, with 8 bases between them. The CDR3 length is 15 residues. The germline V gene encodes CDR1 SGHAT and CDR2 FQNNGV. CDR3 DNA sequence: TGTGCCAGCAGCTTAGATCTTGGGACTAACTATGGCTACACCTTC. Translating gives CASSLDLGTNYGYTF.

This clone occurred a few times. The chain is built from TRBV19 and TRBJ2-1; TRBD2 aligns across 10 bases. The CDR3 is made up of 16 amino acids. V gave up 6 bases and J gave up 2 bases; unmatched junction bases: 7. CDR1 and CDR2 from the germline V gene are LNHDA and SQIVND (reference sequence). CDR3 sequence reads: CASSSTSGAPYNEQFF. As DNA, the CDR3 is TGTGCCAGTAGCTCCACTAGCGGGGCACCCTACAATGAGCAGTTCTTC.

This clone was seen a handful of times. The V gene is TRBV13, the J gene TRBJ2-1; 7 nucleotides agree with TRBD1. CDR3 length: 18 amino acids. Per germline, CDR1 PRHDT and CDR2 FYEKMQ (reference sequence). Trimming cost V 4 bases and J 6 bases; bases outside gene matches: 18. The CDR3 loop is CASSSPLRGGLMSNEQFF. In DNA, the CDR3 is TGTGCCAGCAGCTCCCCTCTTCGAGGGGGCCTCATGAGCAATGAGCAGTTCTTC. Full variable domain (remainder filled in from reference TRBV13 and TRBJ2-1): AAGVIQSPRHLIKEKRETATLKCYPIPRHDTVYWYQQGPGQDPQFLISFYEKMQSDKGSIPDRFSAQQFSDYHSELNMSSLELGDSALYFCASSSPLRGGLMSNEQFFGPGTRLTVL.

Details on this clone: The same CDR3 also results from other DNA sequences found in this sample. V is TRBV5-4 and J is TRBJ1-6; 7 bases are shared with TRBD1. J gave up 7 bases and V 0 bases, and 1 base lay outside the gene matches. Germline V gives CDR1 SGHNT, CDR2 YYREEE (reference sequence). This CDR3 is 14 amino acids long. CDR3 sequence: CASSLEQGNSPLHF. CDR3 bases: TGTGCCAGCAGCTTGGAACAGGGGAATTCACCCCTCCACTTT.

The table lists this clone with a few counts. The rearrangement joins TRBV2 to TRBJ1-4; the D gene is possibly TRBD1 (5 bases). The germline V and J ends were trimmed by 6 bases and 1 base, with 9 bases remaining between them. In germline, CDR1 is SNHLY, CDR2 FYNNEI. The CDR3 consists of 14 residues. The CDR3 DNA reads as TGTGCCAGCAGCCGACAGTTAACTAATGAAAAACTGTTTTTT. Its protein product is CASSRQLTNEKLFF. Full variable domain (remainder filled in from reference TRBV2 and TRBJ1-4): EPEVTQTPSHQVTQMGQEVILRCVPISNHLYFYWYRQILGQKVEFLVSFYNNEISEKSEIFDDQFSVERPDGSNFTLKIRSTKLEDSAMYFCASSRQLTNEKLFFGSGTQLSVL.

This clone was found a few times. This chain joins TRBV19 and TRBJ2-7; TRBD1 aligns across 9 bases. J gave up 4 bases and V 5 bases, and 6 bases lay outside the gene matches. CDR1 is LNHDA and CDR2 is SQIVND in the germline V gene (reference sequence). The length of the CDR3 is 14 residues. DNA for the CDR3: TGTGCCAGTAGTCCGACAGGGGGGTTGTACGAGCAGTACTTC. Translation gives CASSPTGGLYEQYF.

This chain uses TRBV28 with TRBJ1-2; no definite D call. The CDR3 contains 11 residues. Germline-derived CDR1 and CDR2 are MDHEN and SYDVKM. Trimming pared 7 bases from V and 4 bases from J, leaving 7 bases between. The CDR3 here is CASKDLYGYTF. The CDR3 DNA is TGTGCCAGCAAGGACCTCTATGGCTACACCTTC.

This clone was counted a few times. The V gene is TRBV5-1, the J gene TRBJ2-2; either TRBD1 or TRBD2 may supply D (5 bases each). Trimming removed 3 bases at V and 6 bases at J, with 12 bases between. CDR3 length: 14 amino acids. Germline V gene data show CDR1 as SGHRS and CDR2 as YFSETQ. DNA of the CDR3: TGCGCCAGCAGCTGGGGACCCGCACCCGGGGAGCTGTTTTTT. This gives the protein CASSWGPAPGELFF.

The rearrangement joins TRBV28 to TRBJ2-5; D could derive from TRBD1 or TRBD2 (5 bases each). Between the trimmed V and J ends, which lost 1 base and 7 bases, there was a span of 16 bases. CDR1 and CDR2 (germline): MDHEN, SYDVKM. This CDR3 comprises 15 residues. Here the CDR3 DNA reads TGTGCCAGCAGTTTATCGGGGACCACCAAGGGGACCCAGTACTTC. Its translation is CASSLSGTTKGTQYF.

In this sample, this clone turned up a few times. The DNA of the CDR3 is TGTGCCAGCAGTGAAGGGCCGCGACAGGCCTACGAGCAGTACTTC. It encodes CASSEGPRQAYEQYF. This chain uses TRBV6-1 with TRBJ2-7; D is possibly TRBD1 (6 bases). The germline V and J ends were trimmed by 1 base and 2 bases, with 12 bases remaining between them. The CDR3 loop spans 15 amino acids. Germline CDR1 is MNHNS and CDR2 is SASEGT.

This clone was observed a few times. The genes are TRBV11-2 and TRBJ2-2, with 11 bases aligning to TRBD1. Trimming cost V 7 bases and J 5 bases; bases outside gene matches: 6. CDR1 is SGHAT, CDR2 FQNNGV, per germline. This CDR3 is built from 15 residues. This chain's CDR3 is CASTSGTGGTGELFF. CDR3 bases: TGTGCCAGCACCTCGGGGACAGGGGGGACCGGGGAGCTGTTTTTT.

This chain uses TRBV7-2 with TRBJ2-5; 8 nucleotides agree with TRBD1. Per germline, CDR1 SGHTA and CDR2 FQGNSA. The CDR3 consists of 14 residues. The V and J ends lost 5 bases and 5 bases, in that order; junction bases with no gene match: 7. CDR3 in DNA: TGTGCCAGCAGCCGCCGACAGGGGCCCGAGACCCAGTACTTC. This gives the protein CASSRRQGPETQYF.

This clone was recorded a few times. The chain couples TRBV28 to TRBJ2-5, with 11 bases aligning to TRBD1. This CDR3 has 16 amino acids. Germline CDR1 is MDHEN and CDR2 is SYDVKM. V shed 5 bases and J 4 bases; nucleotides not matched to a gene: 9. The CDR3 region is CASSTPGQGEGETQYF. The CDR3, as DNA: TGTGCCAGCAGTACACCGGGACAGGGGGAAGGAGAGACCCAGTACTTC.

V usage is TRBV19 and J usage is TRBJ1-1; D may be TRBD1 (6 bases). V lost 7 bases to trimming and J lost 5 bases, with 20 bases between them. The CDR3 totals 15 residues. CDR1 is LNHDA and CDR2 is SQIVND in the germline V gene (reference sequence). The CDR3 sequence is CASTLAGAGSTEAFF. Here the CDR3 DNA reads TGTGCCAGTACCCTGGCGGGGGCAGGAAGTACTGAAGCTTTCTTT.

The chain uses TRBV29-1 and TRBJ2-7, with D perhaps matching TRBD1 (6 bases). This CDR3 is built from 17 residues. Germline lookup yields CDR1 SQVTM and CDR2 ANQGSEA. V lost 0 bases to trimming and J lost 2 bases, with 20 bases between them. This chain's CDR3 is CSVEDPKDSSRPYEQYF. As DNA, the CDR3 is TGCAGCGTTGAAGATCCAAAGGACAGTAGCCGCCCCTACGAGCAGTACTTC.

The V and J genes are TRBV9 and TRBJ2-1; 10 bases are shared with TRBD2. J lost 7 bases, V lost 2 bases, and 9 bases had no gene match. This CDR3 is built from 16 residues. Germline V lookup: CDR1 SGDLS, CDR2 YYNGEE. CDR3 nucleotides: TGTGCCAGCAGCGTGGGGGAGGGACTAGCGAAGAATGAGCAGTTCTTC. Translated, it gives CASSVGEGLAKNEQFF.

V and J are TRBV6-5 and TRBJ1-4; tentative D call: TRBD1 (6 bases). Germline CDR1 MNHEY, CDR2 SVGAGI. V was trimmed by 7 bases and J by 5 bases, leaving 14 bases between them. The CDR3 is 14 residues long. The chain's CDR3 is CASTDRGANEKLFF. CDR3 DNA sequence: TGTGCCAGCACCGACCGGGGGGCGAATGAAAAACTGTTTTTT.

V gene TRBV6-6 combines with J gene TRBJ2-7, with TRBD2 matching 7 bases. Germline values: CDR1 MNHNY, CDR2 SVGAGI (reference sequence). The CDR3 is made up of 14 amino acids. Trimming at V came to 7 bases and at J to 2 bases, leaving 8 bases not matched to a gene. The CDR3 nucleotides are TGTGCCAGCACCAAAAGCGGGGATGCCTACGAGCAGTACTTC. Residues: CASTKSGDAYEQYF.

This clone was found once. This chain connects TRBV5-8 to TRBJ2-5; D call uncertain. Germline assignment: CDR1 SGHTS and CDR2 YDEGEE. Trimming removed 4 bases at V and 7 bases at J, with 8 bases between. This CDR3 comprises 11 residues. The CDR3 DNA is TGTGCCAGCAGCCTGGGCCCGACCCAGTACTTC. Residues: CASSLGPTQYF.

The chain combines TRBV30 with TRBJ2-7, with 7 bases identical to TRBD1. Germline CDR1 is GTSNPN and CDR2 is SVGIG (reference sequence). This CDR3 has 13 amino acids. Trimming cost V 1 base and J 10 bases; bases outside gene matches: 10. CDR3 coding DNA: TGTGCCTGGAGTGAGGGGGCTTCTTCGGGACAGTACTTC. It is translated as CAWSEGASSGQYF.

The chain joins TRBV5-6 to TRBJ2-5; D is possibly TRBD2 (6 bases). Germline CDR1 SGHDT, CDR2 YYEEEE. V was pared by 1 base and J by 1 base, with 17 bases between. The CDR3 has 17 amino acids. CDR3 amino acids: CASSLHGLGGPQETQYF. DNA for the CDR3: TGTGCCAGCAGCTTGCACGGGCTGGGGGGACCCCAAGAGACCCAGTACTTC. The whole variable domain, filled in from reference TRBV5-6 and TRBJ2-5, reads DAGVTQSPTHLIKTRGQQVTLRCSPKSGHDTVSWYQQALGQGPQFIFQYYEEEERQRGNFPDRFSGHQFPNYSSELNVNALLLGDSALYLCASSLHGLGGPQETQYFGPGTRLLVL.

This clone has only a few counts. The chain carries TRBV30 and TRBJ2-5, with D perhaps matching TRBD1 or TRBD2 (6 bases each). CDR3 size: 14 residues. V was trimmed by 4 bases and J by 3 bases, leaving 15 bases between them. CDR1 and CDR2 (germline): GTSNPN, SVGIG (reference sequence). The CDR3 DNA is TGTGCCTGGAACCGGGGGCGAGATAAAGAGACCCAGTACTTC. Protein sequence: CAWNRGRDKETQYF.